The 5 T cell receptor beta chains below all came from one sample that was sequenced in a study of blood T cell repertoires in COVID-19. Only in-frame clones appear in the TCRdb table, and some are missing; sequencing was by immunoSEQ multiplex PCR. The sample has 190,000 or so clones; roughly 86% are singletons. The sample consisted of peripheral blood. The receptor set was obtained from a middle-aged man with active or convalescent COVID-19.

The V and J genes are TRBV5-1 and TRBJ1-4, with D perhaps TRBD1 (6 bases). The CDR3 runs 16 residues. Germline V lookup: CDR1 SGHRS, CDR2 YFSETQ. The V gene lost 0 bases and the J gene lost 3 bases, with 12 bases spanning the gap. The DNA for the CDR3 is TGCGCCAGCAGCTTGGGGGCCAGGGGTCCTAATGAAAAACTGTTTTTT. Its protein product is CASSLGARGPNEKLFF. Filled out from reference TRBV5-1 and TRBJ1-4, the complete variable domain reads KAGVTQTPRYLIKTRGQQVTLSCSPISGHRSVSWYQQTPGQGLQFLFEYFSETQRNKGNFPGRFSGRQFSNSRSEMNVSTLELGDSALYLCASSLGARGPNEKLFFGSGTQLSVL.

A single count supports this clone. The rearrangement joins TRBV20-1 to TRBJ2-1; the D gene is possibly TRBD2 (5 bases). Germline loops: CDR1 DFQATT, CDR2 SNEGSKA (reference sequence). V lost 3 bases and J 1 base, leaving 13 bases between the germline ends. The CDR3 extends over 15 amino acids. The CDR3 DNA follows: TGCAGTGCTAGTACGGGGAATGGTTCCTACAATGAGCAGTTCTTC. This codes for CSASTGNGSYNEQFF.

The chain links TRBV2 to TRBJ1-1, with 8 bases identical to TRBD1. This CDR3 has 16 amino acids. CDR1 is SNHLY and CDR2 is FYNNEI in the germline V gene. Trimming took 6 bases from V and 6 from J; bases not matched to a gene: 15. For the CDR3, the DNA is TGTGCCAGCAGCCCCTGGACAGGGTCGAGGAGACCTGAAGCTTTCTTT. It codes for CASSPWTGSRRPEAFF.

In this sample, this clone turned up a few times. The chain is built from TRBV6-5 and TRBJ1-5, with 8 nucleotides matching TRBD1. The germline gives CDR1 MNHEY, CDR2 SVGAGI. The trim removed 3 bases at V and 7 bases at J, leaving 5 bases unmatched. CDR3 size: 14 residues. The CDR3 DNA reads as TGTGCCAGCAGTTATCGGACAGGGAGGCAGCCCCAGCATTTT. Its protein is CASSYRTGRQPQHF.

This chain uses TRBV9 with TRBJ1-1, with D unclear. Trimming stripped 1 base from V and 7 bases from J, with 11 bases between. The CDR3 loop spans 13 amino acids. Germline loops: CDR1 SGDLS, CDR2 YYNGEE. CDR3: CASSVPPAGEAFF. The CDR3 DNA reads TGTGCCAGCAGCGTACCCCCCGCCGGTGAAGCTTTCTTT.